The 16 T cell receptor beta chains reported below all come from one sample, sequenced in a study of blood T cell repertoires in COVID-19. Method: immunoSEQ multiplex PCR; TCRdb's copy keeps in-frame clones and lacks some. The sample lists 150,000 to 200,000 clones; about 84% were seen once. The sequenced sample consisted of PBMCs or T cells enriched from blood (not recorded which). The source is a middle-aged woman with acute COVID-19.

The rearrangement uses TRBV18 and TRBJ1-6; a possible D gene is TRBD1 (6 bases). Germline CDR1 and CDR2: KGHSH and LQKENI. The V end was cut by 3 bases, the J end by 7 bases, with 13 bases between. This CDR3 contains 15 residues. This chain's CDR3 is CASSPNRAENSPLHF. The CDR3 DNA follows: TGTGCCAGCTCACCCAACAGGGCGGAGAATTCACCCCTCCACTTT.

The chain has TRBV3-1 (or the pseudogene TRBV3-2) and TRBJ1-1, with 8 bases matching TRBD1. The CDR3 has 12 residues. Losses at the gene ends were 8 bases for V and 5 bases for J; bases not matched to a gene: 4. Germline CDR1 is LGHDT and CDR2 is YNNKEL (reference sequence). The CDR3 bases are TGTGCCAGCTGTAACAGGGGGACTGAAGCTTTCTTT. Its translation is CASCNRGTEAFF.

V and J are TRBV27 and TRBJ2-1; 15 nucleotides match TRBD2. Looked up from germline, CDR1 is MNHEY and CDR2 is SMNVEV (reference sequence). The CDR3 runs 17 residues. V shed 3 bases and J 7 bases; nucleotides not matched to a gene: 7. The CDR3 DNA follows: TGTGCCAGCAGTTTGTGGGGACTAGCGGGAGGTACTAATGAGCAGTTCTTC. It is translated as CASSLWGLAGGTNEQFF.

J is TRBJ2-3 and V is TRBV30; 12 positions agree with TRBD2. Losses at the gene ends were 2 bases for V and 8 bases for J; bases not matched to a gene: 5. The germline gives CDR1 GTSNPN, CDR2 SVGIG (reference sequence). The CDR3 is 14 amino acids. CDR3 residues: CAWSWASGRGTQYF. CDR3 nucleotide sequence: TGTGCCTGGAGTTGGGCTAGCGGGAGGGGTACGCAGTATTTT.

V is TRBV9 and J is TRBJ1-4, with D tentatively TRBD1 (6 bases). Trimming took 0 bases from V and 2 from J, leaving 8 bases between them. This CDR3 region has 15 residues. Looked up from germline, CDR1 is SGDLS and CDR2 is YYNGEE. The CDR3 DNA reads as TGTGCCAGCAGCGTAGGGGGGGGCACTAATGAAAAACTGTTTTTT. Its protein product is CASSVGGGTNEKLFF.

The chain couples TRBV5-6 to TRBJ2-5, with TRBD2 matching over 7 bases. The junction had 10 bases not matched to a gene; V was cut back by 6 bases and J by 5 bases. The CDR3 extends over 14 amino acids. Germline values: CDR1 SGHDT, CDR2 YYEEEE. The chain's CDR3 is CASTNLQLAETQYF. The CDR3 DNA reads as TGTGCCAGCACCAACTTACAACTAGCGGAGACCCAGTACTTC.

The genes are TRBV19 and TRBJ2-6, with 8 bases identical to TRBD1. CDR3 size: 17 residues. Germline V gene sequence: CDR1 LNHDA, CDR2 SQIVND (reference sequence). Trimming removed 6 bases from V and 3 bases from J; junction bases left unmatched: 10. This CDR3 is CASSPWAGGGGANVLTF. The CDR3 coding sequence is TGTGCCAGTAGCCCCTGGGCAGGGGGCGGTGGGGCCAACGTCCTGACTTTC.

This chain links TRBV9 with TRBJ2-1; 9 nucleotides match TRBD1. The germline gives CDR1 SGDLS, CDR2 YYNGEE. The trim removed 3 bases at V and 7 bases at J, leaving 2 bases unmatched. The CDR3 sequence is 13 residues long. In nucleotides, the CDR3 is TGTGCCAGCAGCGCTGGACAGGGGAATGAGCAGTTCTTC. Its protein is CASSAGQGNEQFF.

The genes are TRBV6-5 and TRBJ1-1; no definite D call. Trimming removed 4 bases from V and 4 bases from J, with 7 bases in between. The germline gives CDR1 MNHEY, CDR2 SVGAGI. The CDR3 loop spans 12 amino acids. The CDR3 is CASSSRSTEAFF. The CDR3 region has the DNA TGTGCCAGCAGTTCCAGATCCACTGAAGCTTTCTTT.

This chain joins TRBV3-1 (or the pseudogene TRBV3-2) and TRBJ2-3; D not resolved. The CDR3 runs 13 residues. The V end was cut by 4 bases, the J end by 11 bases, with 16 bases between. The germline V gene has CDR1 LGHDT and CDR2 YNNKEL (reference sequence). CDR3 residues: CASSPSSLVGQYF. CDR3 bases: TGTGCCAGCAGCCCGTCCAGCCTAGTAGGGCAGTATTTT.

Note on this clone: The sample contains more than one DNA sequence encoding this CDR3. The chain has TRBV2 and TRBJ1-5; D perhaps matches TRBD1 (5 bases). Germline values: CDR1 SNHLY, CDR2 FYNNEI. V gave up 4 bases and J gave up 2 bases, with 9 bases separating them. There are 14 residues in the CDR3. CDR3: CASSGTGGNQPQHF. DNA of the CDR3: TGTGCCAGCAGTGGTACGGGGGGCAATCAGCCCCAGCATTTT. Full variable domain (outside the CDR3, taken from reference TRBV2 and TRBJ1-5): EPEVTQTPSHQVTQMGQEVILRCVPISNHLYFYWYRQILGQKVEFLVSFYNNEISEKSEIFDDQFSVERPDGSNFTLKIRSTKLEDSAMYFCASSGTGGNQPQHFGDGTRLSIL.

The J gene is TRBJ1-1, the V gene TRBV19; 7 bases align to TRBD1. V gave up 6 bases and J gave up 4 bases; unmatched junction bases: 8. The CDR3 has 14 residues. Germline CDR1 reads LNHDA; CDR2 reads SQIVND (reference sequence). The CDR3 DNA reads as TGTGCCAGTAGCGACCGGAGGGGGCCCACTGAAGCTTTCTTT. Translation gives CASSDRRGPTEAFF. Filled out from reference TRBV19 and TRBJ1-1, the complete variable domain reads DGGITQSPKYLFRKEGQNVTLSCEQNLNHDAMYWYRQDPGQGLRLIYYSQIVNDFQKGDIAEGYSVSREKKESFPLTVTSAQKNPTAFYLCASSDRRGPTEAFFGQGTRLTVV.

This chain joins TRBV28 and TRBJ1-2; no clear D gene. V dropped 6 bases and J dropped 3 bases, with 11 bases sitting between them. The CDR3 contains 13 residues. CDR1 is MDHEN and CDR2 is SYDVKM in the germline V gene. CDR3: CASSSYSYYGYTF. The CDR3 DNA sequence: TGTGCCAGCAGCTCATACTCATACTATGGCTACACCTTC.

V is TRBV5-1 and J is TRBJ2-3; TRBD2 might be the D (5 bases). The CDR3 totals 13 residues. The V gene lost 3 bases and the J gene lost 8 bases, with 13 bases spanning the gap. Germline loops: CDR1 SGHRS, CDR2 YFSETQ. CDR3 sequence: CASSYSVGGTQYF. In DNA, the CDR3 is TGCGCCAGCAGCTACTCAGTTGGAGGTACGCAGTATTTT.

This sequence joins TRBV9 and TRBJ2-3, with D possibly being TRBD2 (5 bases). The germline CDR1 and CDR2 sequences are SGDLS and YYNGEE. V gave up 0 bases and J gave up 2 bases, with 10 bases separating them. The CDR3 is made up of 15 amino acids. The CDR3 DNA follows: TGTGCCAGCAGCGTAGGTGCTAGCCACACAGATACGCAGTATTTT. This sequence encodes CASSVGASHTDTQYF.

The genes are TRBV11-3 and TRBJ1-4; no firm D call. Germline lookup yields CDR1 SGHNT and CDR2 YENEEA. The V end lost 6 bases, the J end lost 6 bases, and 14 bases lay between the germline ends. The CDR3 totals 14 residues. DNA of the CDR3: TGTGCCAGCAGTTACAGAGAAAAGGATGAAAAACTGTTTTTT. Translated, it gives CASSYREKDEKLFF.